These 13 T cell receptor beta chains were all obtained from the same sample, sequenced in a study. TCRdb reanalysed the reads using MiXCR and keeps one entry per CDR3 protein. In the table there are about 920 distinct CDR3 sequences, approximately 6.3% of which are singletons. The material sequenced was CD4+ T cells from synovial fluid. All receptors derive from a human donor with rheumatoid arthritis.

This clonotype qualifies as medium-sized. The CDR3 is CASSDQGNQPQHF. CDR3 bases: TGTGCCAGCAGTGATCAGGGCAATCAGCCCCAGCATTTT. The chain couples TRBV2 to TRBJ1-5, with D unresolved. Per germline, CDR1 SNHLY and CDR2 FYNNEI. V lost 3 bases and J 2 bases, leaving 5 bases between the germline ends. The CDR3 runs 13 residues.

By share of the sample, this clonotype is medium-sized (0.01 to 0.1%). The chain carries TRBV7-6 and TRBJ2-3, with D unresolved. Germline CDR1 SGHVS, CDR2 FNYEAQ. Trimming took 1 base from V and 7 from J, leaving 6 bases between them. The CDR3 is 12 amino acids. CDR3 residues: CASSLGRNTQYF. In DNA, the CDR3 is TGTGCCAGCAGCTTAGGAAGAAATACGCAGTATTTT. The full variable domain, rest sourced from reference TRBV7-6 and TRBJ2-3, is GAGVSQSPRYKVTKRGQDVALRCDPISGHVSLYWYRQALGQGPEFLTYFNYEAQQDKSGLPNDRFSAERPEGSISTLTIQRTEQRDSAMYRCASSLGRNTQYFGPGTRLTVL.

Relative to its sample, this clonotype is medium-sized. The chain combines TRBV6-6 with TRBJ2-5; D remains ambiguous. The V and J ends lost 9 bases and 5 bases respectively, with 7 bases between them. Germline-derived CDR1 and CDR2 are MNHNY and SVGAGI (reference sequence). This CDR3 is built from 10 residues. CDR3 nucleotides: TGTGCCAGTAGGCGGGAGACCCAGTACTTC. Protein sequence: CASRRETQYF.

For this clonotype: It differs at one base from a far larger clone, so likely a read error. The V call is TRBV6-1, the J call TRBJ2-2, with 10 bases lining up with TRBD2. Losses at the gene ends were 4 bases for V and 9 bases for J; bases not matched to a gene: 14. This CDR3 has 17 residues. CDR1 is MNHNS and CDR2 is SASEGT in the germline V gene. The CDR3 protein is CASSGISGRRGTRELFF. CDR3 bases: TGTGCCAGCAGTGGAATTAGCGGGAGGAGGGGGACCCGGGAGCTGTTTTTT.

This clonotype is termed large. The V call is TRBV12-3 or TRBV12-4, the J call TRBJ1-1; 7 bases are shared with TRBD1. V was clipped by 3 bases and J by 5 bases; unmatched bases: 6. The CDR3 sequence is 14 residues long. The CDR3 here is CASSFEGAWTEAFF. For the CDR3, the DNA is TGTGCCAGCAGTTTTGAGGGGGCTTGGACTGAAGCTTTCTTT.

In this sample, this clonotype is medium-sized. The chain has TRBV6-2 or TRBV6-3 and TRBJ2-1; D gene unclear. The CDR3 covers 12 residues. CDR1 and CDR2 (germline): MNHEY, SVGEGT. V dropped 4 bases and J dropped 8 bases, with 9 bases sitting between them. CDR3 loop: CASSFHLDEQFF. DNA for the CDR3: TGTGCCAGCAGTTTTCATCTCGATGAGCAGTTCTTC.

In its sample, this clonotype is medium-sized (0.01 to 0.1%). This chain connects TRBV19 to TRBJ2-6, with D hard to call. This CDR3 has 14 amino acids. V was clipped by 10 bases and J by 0 bases, with 10 bases between them. CDR1 and CDR2 from the germline V gene are LNHDA and SQIVND (reference sequence). This CDR3 reads CATLAYSGANVLTF. In nucleotides, the CDR3 is TGTGCCACCTTAGCCTACTCTGGGGCCAACGTCCTGACTTTC.

The chain combines TRBV28 with TRBJ2-5, with a weak D call TRBD2 (6 bases). The V gene's germline CDR1 is MDHEN and CDR2 SYDVKM. V was pared by 2 bases and J by 6 bases, with 13 bases between. This CDR3 spans 14 amino acids. CDR3 sequence (DNA): TGTGCCAGCAGTTTAATCGGGAGTCAAAAGACCCAGTACTTC. Translation gives CASSLIGSQKTQYF. The entire variable domain, with the rest obtained from reference TRBV28 and TRBJ2-5, is as follows: DVKVTQSSRYLVKRTGEKVFLECVQDMDHENMFWYRQDPGLGLRLIYFSYDVKMKEKGDIPEGYSVSREKKERFSLILESASTNQTSMYLCASSLIGSQKTQYFGPGTRLLVL.

This clonotype is termed large. The V gene is TRBV2, the J gene TRBJ1-3; weak D call: TRBD1 (5 bases). V shed 2 bases and J shed 0 bases, with 11 bases lying between them. The CDR3 contains 16 residues. The germline CDR1 and CDR2 sequences are SNHLY and FYNNEI. The CDR3 spells CASSELQGSSGNTIYF. As DNA, the CDR3 is TGTGCCAGCAGTGAATTGCAGGGTAGCTCTGGAAACACCATATATTTT.

In its sample, this clonotype is large. The chain combines TRBV20-1 with TRBJ2-7, with 7 bases fitting TRBD2. The CDR3 contains 16 residues. Germline values: CDR1 DFQATT, CDR2 SNEGSKA (reference sequence). V shed 0 bases, J shed 3 bases, and the junction held 11 bases outside the gene matches. The CDR3 sequence is CSARDRHWTRGYEQYF. For the CDR3, the DNA is TGCAGTGCTAGAGATCGGCACTGGACTAGAGGCTACGAGCAGTACTTC.

Within the sample, this clonotype is medium-sized. The chain employs TRBV29-1 and TRBJ2-1; 10 bases match TRBD2. Germline loops: CDR1 SQVTM, CDR2 ANQGSEA. There are 15 residues in the CDR3. The J segment lost 8 bases and the V segment lost 8 bases, leaving 15 bases of the junction unmatched. Written as DNA, the CDR3 is TGCAGCCCAAAATTCAGCGGGAGGGCCTCGGATGAGCAGTTCTTC. It encodes CSPKFSGRASDEQFF.

Judged by abundance, this clonotype is medium-sized. The rearrangement uses TRBV7-9 and TRBJ2-5; tentative D call: TRBD2 (6 bases). V was cut by 1 base and J by 2 bases, with 11 bases left in between. Germline CDR1 reads SEHNR; CDR2 reads FQNEAQ (reference sequence). The CDR3 has 15 amino acids. The CDR3 spells CASSLGGAGQETQYF. CDR3 DNA: TGTGCCAGCAGCTTAGGCGGGGCGGGACAAGAGACCCAGTACTTC.

Relative to its sample, this clonotype is medium-sized. The chain carries TRBV15 and TRBJ1-4; a possible D gene is TRBD1 (5 bases). Germline-derived CDR1 and CDR2 are LNHNV and YYDKDF (reference sequence). V was shortened by 0 bases and J by 0 bases, with 17 bases between the two germline ends. This CDR3 has 19 amino acids. Here the CDR3 reads CATSRDRGRAVATNEKLFF. In nucleotides, the CDR3 is TGTGCCACCAGCAGAGATCGGGGCAGAGCAGTTGCAACTAATGAAAAACTGTTTTTT. The full variable domain, with the rest looked up from reference TRBV15 and TRBJ1-4, is DAMVIQNPRYQVTQFGKPVTLSCSQTLNHNVMYWYQQKSSQAPKLLFHYYDKDFNNEADTPDNFQSRRPNTSFCFLDIRSPGLGDTAMYLCATSRDRGRAVATNEKLFFGSGTQLSVL.